This passage covers 32 T cell receptor beta chains from one sample sequenced in a study of Ad26.COV2.S vaccination and SARS-CoV-2 variants (dated by TCRdb to 2020 to 2023). Library generation was performed with the immunoSEQ multiplex PCR assay. Not all clones reach the TCRdb copy of this immuneACCESS table, which keeps in-frame sequences only. Checked studies attribute under half of the gap to unresolved V genes and leave the rest unexplained. The sample contains about 350,000 clones, approximately 90% of them found a single time. 6.4% of the sample is taken by the ten largest. Per the publication, the treatment or condition label means: roughly 18 received Ad26.COV2.S at low or high dose, single or two shots; about 5 received placebo; per-sample allocation not given. Repertoires of vaccine and placebo recipients were sequenced from samples taken on day 63 after the first injection. The source material was peripheral blood, sampled in a trial of Ad26.COV2.S vaccine versus placebo. Every receptor here comes from a person aged 18-65 years who received the Ad26.COV2.S COVID-19 vaccine or a placebo.

This rearrangement joins TRBV28 to TRBJ2-3, with 7 bases lining up with TRBD1. CDR3 length: 20 residues. Germline lookup yields CDR1 MDHEN and CDR2 SYDVKM. V lost 3 bases and J lost 0; bases outside the gene matches: 18. The DNA of the CDR3 is TGTGCCAGCAGTTTTTCGGCGGACAGGAACAATCTAGCTAGCACAGATACGCAGTATTTT. Protein sequence: CASSFSADRNNLASTDTQYF. The full variable domain, with the rest looked up from reference TRBV28 and TRBJ2-3, is DVKVTQSSRYLVKRTGEKVFLECVQDMDHENMFWYRQDPGLGLRLIYFSYDVKMKEKGDIPEGYSVSREKKERFSLILESASTNQTSMYLCASSFSADRNNLASTDTQYFGPGTRLTVL.

V usage is TRBV7-6 and J usage is TRBJ2-1, with 8 bases identical to TRBD1. J gave up 0 bases and V 6 bases, and 4 bases lay outside the gene matches. In germline, CDR1 is SGHVS, CDR2 FNYEAQ. The CDR3 has 15 amino acids. The CDR3 region is CASRLDRGSYNEQFF. Here the CDR3 DNA reads TGTGCCAGCAGACTTGACAGGGGCTCCTACAATGAGCAGTTCTTC.

The chain joins TRBV30 to TRBJ1-2; a weak D match, TRBD1 (5 bases). The germline V and J ends were trimmed by 4 bases and 6 bases, with 15 bases remaining between them. Germline CDR1 and CDR2: GTSNPN and SVGIG (reference sequence). This CDR3 comprises 13 residues. CDR3 loop: CAWMEGGDHGYTF. The DNA of the CDR3 is TGTGCCTGGATGGAGGGAGGGGATCATGGCTACACCTTC.

The chain is built from TRBV7-3 and TRBJ1-2; D perhaps matches TRBD1 (6 bases). The germline V gene has CDR1 SGHTA and CDR2 FQGTGA. V lost 5 bases and J lost 7, with 20 bases in between. This CDR3 contains 15 residues. Here the CDR3 reads CASSPHQEGVGGYTF. The CDR3 DNA reads TGTGCCAGCAGCCCCCATCAGGAGGGGGTGGGTGGCTACACCTTC.

The chain links TRBV7-3 to TRBJ2-4; no firm D call. Looked up from germline, CDR1 is SGHTA and CDR2 is FQGTGA. The CDR3 has 18 residues. V lost 4 bases and J lost 0, with 19 bases in between. The CDR3: CASSYPPGHLIAKNIQYF. The CDR3 nucleotides are TGTGCCAGCAGCTACCCCCCCGGGCATTTGATAGCCAAAAACATTCAGTACTTC. The whole variable domain, filled in from reference TRBV7-3 and TRBJ2-4, reads GAGVSQTPSNKVTEKGKYVELRCDPISGHTALYWYRQSLGQGPEFLIYFQGTGAADDSGLPNDRFFAVRPEGSVSTLKIQRTERGDSAVYLCASSYPPGHLIAKNIQYFGAGTRLSVL.

The chain combines TRBV30 with TRBJ1-1; D is perhaps TRBD1 (6 bases). The CDR3 is made up of 14 amino acids. Trimming took off 0 bases at V and 10 bases at J, with 18 bases between the two ends. The germline V gene encodes CDR1 GTSNPN and CDR2 SVGIG (reference sequence). In nucleotides, the CDR3 is TGTGCCTGGAGTGTCATGACCACGCGAGGGGGAGCTTTCTTT. Protein product: CAWSVMTTRGGAFF.

The chain joins TRBV7-6 to TRBJ2-1; tentatively, D is TRBD2 (7 bases). V gave up 1 base and J gave up 4 bases, with 17 bases separating them. The CDR3 spans 17 residues. CDR1 SGHVS and CDR2 FNYEAQ come from the germline V gene. Here the CDR3 DNA reads TGTGCCAGCAGCTTAGAGGGGGGGCCTGTGAGTTACAATGAGCAGTTCTTC. This sequence encodes CASSLEGGPVSYNEQFF.

This clone was seen only once. This chain connects TRBV7-2 to TRBJ2-7, with 9 bases fitting TRBD1. Germline-derived CDR1 and CDR2 are SGHTA and FQGNSA. Germline trimming cut 5 bases from V and 5 bases from J; bases unmatched to any gene: 10. There are 15 residues in the CDR3. CDR3 residues: CASSPPGTGNHEQYF. The CDR3 coding sequence is TGTGCCAGCAGCCCACCTGGGACAGGGAACCACGAGCAGTACTTC.

This clone was found once. V usage is TRBV2 and J usage is TRBJ2-2, with D possibly being TRBD1 (6 bases). The V end was cut by 6 bases, the J end by 4 bases, with 12 bases between. Germline CDR1 SNHLY, CDR2 FYNNEI. The CDR3 covers 14 residues. The CDR3 sequence is CASSSRGGTGELFF. The CDR3 DNA reads TGTGCCAGCAGCAGCAGGGGTGGCACCGGGGAGCTGTTTTTT.

This clone was counted only a few times. The CDR3 loop reads CAWSVQGGSYEQYF. DNA of the CDR3: TGTGCCTGGAGTGTACAGGGGGGCTCCTACGAGCAGTACTTC. The rearrangement links TRBV30 to TRBJ2-7; 8 nucleotides align to TRBD1. The CDR3 extends over 14 amino acids. In germline, CDR1 is GTSNPN, CDR2 SVGIG (reference sequence). The V and J ends lost 0 bases and 0 bases, in that order; junction bases with no gene match: 1.

This sequence joins TRBV6-5 and TRBJ1-5, with a weak D call TRBD1 (5 bases). The CDR3 covers 14 residues. V gave up 4 bases and J gave up 5 bases, with 12 bases separating them. The germline CDR1 and CDR2 sequences are MNHEY and SVGAGI. The CDR3: CASSSGGEDQPQHF. CDR3 sequence (DNA): TGTGCCAGCAGTTCGGGGGGAGAGGATCAGCCCCAGCATTTT.

The chain links TRBV7-6 to TRBJ1-2; 10 bases fit TRBD1. Germline CDR1 SGHVS, CDR2 FNYEAQ. Germline trimming cut 1 base from V and 4 bases from J; bases unmatched to any gene: 18. The CDR3 contains 20 residues. This CDR3 is CASSLDATFLGQGHGYGYTF. The CDR3 coding sequence is TGTGCCAGCAGCTTAGATGCGACGTTCTTGGGACAGGGGCATGGCTATGGCTACACCTTC.

The CDR3 sequence is CASSQSSGGEYNEQFF. CDR3 sequence (DNA): TGCGCCAGCAGCCAAAGTAGCGGGGGGGAATACAATGAGCAGTTCTTC. V usage is TRBV4-1 and J usage is TRBJ2-1, with 11 bases aligning to TRBD2. The germline V gene has CDR1 MGHRA and CDR2 YSYEKL. Trimming removed 2 bases from V and 4 bases from J; junction bases left unmatched: 4. The CDR3 extends over 16 amino acids.

V usage is TRBV29-1 and J usage is TRBJ2-7; D uncertain. Germline-derived CDR1 and CDR2 are SQVTM and ANQGSEA. Trimming pared 6 bases from V and 3 bases from J, leaving 15 bases between. This CDR3 is built from 13 residues. CDR3 DNA sequence: TGCAGCGTCGCCCTGGCTATCAACTACGAGCAGTACTTC. It yields the protein CSVALAINYEQYF.

The rearrangement joins TRBV9 to TRBJ2-1, with TRBD2 identical over 9 bases. CDR1 and CDR2 (germline): SGDLS, YYNGEE. After removal of 6 bases from V and 9 bases from J, the junction contained 19 bases not matched to a gene. This CDR3 spans 17 amino acids. The CDR3 region is CASTEGLAGVRPSEQFF. Written as DNA, the CDR3 is TGTGCCAGCACCGAAGGATTAGCGGGGGTGAGGCCGAGTGAGCAGTTCTTC.

This clone showed up just a few times. This chain uses TRBV2 with TRBJ1-5; D not resolved. The V end was cut by 1 base, the J end by 0 bases, with 7 bases between. Looked up from germline, CDR1 is SNHLY and CDR2 is FYNNEI. CDR3 length: 15 amino acids. CDR3 protein: CASSEVGLSNQPQHF. In DNA, the CDR3 is TGTGCCAGCAGTGAAGTCGGGCTTAGCAATCAGCCCCAGCATTTT. Filled out from reference TRBV2 and TRBJ1-5, the complete variable domain reads EPEVTQTPSHQVTQMGQEVILRCVPISNHLYFYWYRQILGQKVEFLVSFYNNEISEKSEIFDDQFSVERPDGSNFTLKIRSTKLEDSAMYFCASSEVGLSNQPQHFGDGTRLSIL.

This sequence joins TRBV7-3 and TRBJ2-6; unclear D gene. This CDR3 spans 17 amino acids. Germline lookup yields CDR1 SGHTA and CDR2 FQGTGA. Deletions cut 4 bases from V and 4 bases from J, with 17 bases between. The CDR3 coding sequence is TGTGCCAGCAGCTCCGCACTGGGAAGTTCCGGGGCCAACGTCCTGACTTTC. Protein product: CASSSALGSSGANVLTF.

V is TRBV27 and J is TRBJ2-1, with 8 bases matching TRBD2. The CDR3 is made up of 16 amino acids. J lost 5 bases, V lost 2 bases, and 8 bases had no gene match. Germline V CDR1 and CDR2: MNHEY, SMNVEV (reference sequence). The CDR3 sequence is CASSLMGLDYHNEQFF. The CDR3, as DNA: TGTGCCAGCAGTTTAATGGGACTAGACTACCACAATGAGCAGTTCTTC.

The sample holds many counts of this clone. The gene calls are TRBV30 and TRBJ2-7; D is possibly TRBD2 (5 bases). V was clipped by 3 bases and J by 0 bases, with 9 bases between them. The CDR3 has 13 residues. The germline V gene encodes CDR1 GTSNPN and CDR2 SVGIG (reference sequence). The DNA for the CDR3 is TGTGCCTGGAGGTATGGAGGCTCCTACGAGCAGTACTTC. Amino acid sequence: CAWRYGGSYEQYF.

This clone was seen once. CDR3: CAGRIAGALGTEAFF. The CDR3 bases are TGTGCCGGACGTATCGCGGGGGCTTTGGGGACTGAAGCTTTCTTT. The rearrangement links TRBV2 to TRBJ1-1; D might be TRBD1 (6 bases). The CDR3 is made up of 15 amino acids. V lost 11 bases and J lost 5, with 24 bases in between. Germline loops: CDR1 SNHLY, CDR2 FYNNEI.

The rearrangement joins TRBV11-3 to TRBJ2-3; TRBD1 is a possible D gene (6 bases). The germline CDR1 and CDR2 sequences are SGHNT and YENEEA. Trimming removed 0 bases at V and 4 bases at J, with 11 bases between. The CDR3 spans 15 residues. As DNA, the CDR3 is TGTGCCAGCAGCTTAGACCCCGCAGGGGCAGATACGCAGTATTTT. It yields the protein CASSLDPAGADTQYF.

This CDR3 is CASKRGGHLETQYF. Here the CDR3 DNA reads TGTGCCAGCAAGCGGGGGGGGCATTTAGAGACCCAGTACTTC. The chain carries TRBV28 and TRBJ2-5; 10 nucleotides match TRBD2. The CDR3 covers 14 residues. Trimming took 7 bases from V and 4 from J; bases not matched to a gene: 6. Looked up from germline, CDR1 is MDHEN and CDR2 is SYDVKM.

V gene TRBV5-6 combines with J gene TRBJ2-3; 7 bases agree with TRBD2. CDR3 length: 17 amino acids. V shed 0 bases, J shed 4 bases, and the junction held 11 bases outside the gene matches. The germline CDR1 and CDR2 sequences are SGHDT and YYEEEE. The CDR3: CASSLGALAGASDTQYF. CDR3 nucleotides: TGTGCCAGCAGCTTGGGAGCCCTGGCGGGAGCATCAGATACGCAGTATTTT.

The chain combines TRBV7-2 with TRBJ2-2; a weak D match, TRBD1 (6 bases). Deletions cut 2 bases from V and 7 bases from J, with 11 bases between. This CDR3 is 14 amino acids long. Germline V gene lookup returns CDR1 SGHTA and CDR2 FQGNSA. The CDR3 bases are TGTGCCAGCAGCTTACCCACAGGGTTCGGGGAGCTGTTTTTT. This sequence encodes CASSLPTGFGELFF.

The chain carries TRBV19 and TRBJ2-5; D is possibly TRBD2 (6 bases). V lost 6 bases, J lost 3 bases, and 17 bases lay in between. This CDR3 region has 15 residues. CDR1 is LNHDA and CDR2 is SQIVND in the germline V gene (reference sequence). CDR3 sequence reads: CASSGTGRFKETQYF. The CDR3 DNA follows: TGTGCCAGTAGCGGAACGGGGAGGTTCAAAGAGACCCAGTACTTC.

V gene TRBV29-1 combines with J gene TRBJ1-3; perhaps TRBD1 as D (5 bases). The CDR3 consists of 15 residues. Germline V CDR1 and CDR2: SQVTM, ANQGSEA. V shed 5 bases and J shed 3 bases, with 17 bases lying between them. CDR3 coding DNA: TGCAGCGTTCTTGGAGTGGACAAGAGTGGAAACACCATATATTTT. This sequence encodes CSVLGVDKSGNTIYF.

This chain uses TRBV2 with TRBJ2-1; no clear D. There are 15 residues in the CDR3. The germline gives CDR1 SNHLY, CDR2 FYNNEI. V gave up 0 bases and J gave up 6 bases, with 12 bases separating them. CDR3 protein: CASSEATRVGNEQFF. The CDR3 DNA follows: TGTGCCAGCAGTGAAGCGACCCGGGTGGGCAATGAGCAGTTCTTC.

The CDR3 sequence: CSVGARMAGEGYTF. CDR3 in DNA: TGCAGCGTTGGAGCCAGGATGGCGGGGGAAGGCTACACCTTC. The chain joins TRBV29-1 to TRBJ1-2, with D tentatively TRBD1 (5 bases). Germline V gene sequence: CDR1 SQVTM, CDR2 ANQGSEA. The CDR3 has 14 amino acids. Trimming removed 4 bases from V and 8 bases from J, with 20 bases in between.

The DNA for the CDR3 is TGCGCCAGCAGCCAAGATATGAACGCCAGGGATGGTGAAAAACTGTTTTTT. Translating it yields CASSQDMNARDGEKLFF. This rearrangement joins TRBV4-1 to TRBJ1-4, with D possibly being TRBD1 (5 bases). This CDR3 comprises 17 residues. V was shortened by 0 bases and J by 7 bases, with 18 bases between the two germline ends. Germline values: CDR1 MGHRA, CDR2 YSYEKL.

V and J are TRBV6-6 and TRBJ1-2; no definite D call. V lost 6 bases and J lost 0, with 8 bases in between. CDR1 is MNHNY, CDR2 SVGAGI, per germline (reference sequence). The CDR3 totals 13 residues. CDR3 sequence: CASSPQTNYGYTF. The CDR3 DNA reads TGTGCCAGCAGCCCACAGACTAACTATGGCTACACCTTC.

The chain has TRBV19 and TRBJ1-5; the D gene is possibly TRBD1 (5 bases). Germline values: CDR1 LNHDA, CDR2 SQIVND (reference sequence). CDR3 length equals 14 residues. Trimming stripped 1 base from V and 6 bases from J, with 10 bases between. CDR3: CASSIAGSGQPQHF. The CDR3 coding sequence is TGTGCCAGTAGTATAGCAGGGTCCGGTCAGCCCCAGCATTTT.

This CDR3 is CASSLPGSGKLFF. CDR3 DNA: TGTGCCAGCAGTTTACCTGGGAGTGGAAAACTGTTTTTT. The J gene is TRBJ1-4, the V gene TRBV12-3 or TRBV12-4; D is uncertain. V was pared by 2 bases and J by 10 bases, with 11 bases between. This CDR3 is built from 13 residues.